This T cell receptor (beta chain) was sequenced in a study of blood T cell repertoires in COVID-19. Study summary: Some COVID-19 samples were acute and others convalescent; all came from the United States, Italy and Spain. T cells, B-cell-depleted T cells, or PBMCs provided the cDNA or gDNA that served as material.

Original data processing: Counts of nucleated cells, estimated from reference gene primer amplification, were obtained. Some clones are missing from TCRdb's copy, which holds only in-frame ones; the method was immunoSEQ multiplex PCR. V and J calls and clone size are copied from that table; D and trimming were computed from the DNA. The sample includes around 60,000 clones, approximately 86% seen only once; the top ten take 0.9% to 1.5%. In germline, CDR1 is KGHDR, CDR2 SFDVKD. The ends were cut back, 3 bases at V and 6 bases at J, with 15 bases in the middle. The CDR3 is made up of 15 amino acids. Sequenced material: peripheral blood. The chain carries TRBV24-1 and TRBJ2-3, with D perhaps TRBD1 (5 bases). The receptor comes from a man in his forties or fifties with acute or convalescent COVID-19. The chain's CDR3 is CATSDVPGLLDTQYF. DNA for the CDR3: TGTGCCACCAGTGATGTGCCAGGGTTGCTTGATACGCAGTATTTT.